This T cell receptor beta chain was profiled in a study of graft-versus-host responses after intestinal transplantation. Study-wide background: Induction with anti-thymocyte globulin, then tacrolimus and steroids for roughly three years, was given to all recipients.

The CDR3 length is 18 residues. Germline V gene data show CDR1 as KGHSH and CDR2 as LQKENI. V was clipped by 1 base and J by 0 bases; unmatched bases: 6. Study findings and constraints: GvH clones appeared in recipient marrow, some first in ileum or blood.

This clone was counted a few times. Responder cells labeled with CFSE (about 200,000) were co-plated with irradiated stimulator cells labeled with violet dye (about 200,000). At the end of the reaction, proliferating CFSE-low CD3+CD4+ and CD3+CD8+ responders were sorted. Method: immunoSEQ multiplex PCR; TCRdb's copy keeps in-frame clones and lacks some. The sample has fewer than 25,000 clones, around 42% seen once. Material: alloreactive CD4+ T cells from a mixed lymphocyte reaction culture, obtained before intestinal transplant. Subset: CFSE-low proliferating T cells sorted from approximately six-day pre-transplant mixed lymphocyte reaction (GvH or HvG direction). The V call is TRBV18, the J call TRBJ2-3; 11 nucleotides line up with TRBD2. This receptor was obtained from a human patient who received an intestinal transplant. The CDR3 DNA is TGTGCCAGCTCACCACGCGGTCTAGCGGGGGGCAGCACAGATACGCAGTATTTT. Translated: CASSPRGLAGGSTDTQYF.